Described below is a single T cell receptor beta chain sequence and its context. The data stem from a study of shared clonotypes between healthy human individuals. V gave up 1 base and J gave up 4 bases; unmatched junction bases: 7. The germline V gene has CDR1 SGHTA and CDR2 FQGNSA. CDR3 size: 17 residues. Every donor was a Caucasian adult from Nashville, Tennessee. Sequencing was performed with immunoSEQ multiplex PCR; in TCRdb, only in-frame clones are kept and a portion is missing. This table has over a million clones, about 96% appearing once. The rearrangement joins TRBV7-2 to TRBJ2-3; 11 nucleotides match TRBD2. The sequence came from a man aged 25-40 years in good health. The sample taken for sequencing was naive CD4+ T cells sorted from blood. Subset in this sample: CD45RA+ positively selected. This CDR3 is CASSLGVLAGVADTQYF. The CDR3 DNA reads TGTGCCAGCAGCTTAGGCGTACTAGCGGGAGTGGCAGATACGCAGTATTTT.